The following is a T cell receptor beta chain sequence with its context. The data belong to a study of shared T cell receptors in the human thymus. The table came from immunoSEQ multiplex PCR; TCRdb's copy has only in-frame clones and leaves some out. Among about 710,000 clones listed, approximately 87% were seen once. This sample also belongs to another study, concerning human thymus T cells. That source notes: Thymic resections from corrective heart surgery supplied the tissue. Gene usage (both V and J) appeared biased in thymic and blood repertoires. What related research reported was that thymic repertoires overlapped highly among unrelated individuals.

This receptor was identified in a boy younger than two with a congenital heart defect. The sequenced sample was thymocytes.

The CDR3 sequence is CASSRDRGHEQYF. The CDR3 bases are TGTGCCAGCAGCCGGGACAGGGGTCACGAGCAGTACTTC. This chain connects TRBV7-9 to TRBJ2-7, with 10 bases matching TRBD1. The V gene's germline CDR1 is SEHNR and CDR2 FQNEAQ (reference sequence). CDR3 length: 13 residues. Losses at the gene ends were 5 bases for V and 5 bases for J; bases not matched to a gene: 3.